This entry lists 11 T cell receptor beta chains sequenced from one sample in a study of T cell changes during pregnancy in multiple sclerosis. Here immunoSEQ multiplex PCR was the method, and the copy in TCRdb shows in-frame clones only, minus some. The table lists tens of thousands of clones, around 93% of them singletons. Sequencing was performed on PBMCs, taken in the first trimester of pregnancy. Receptors were obtained from a female donor in good health, serving as a control in a pregnancy study. Some clones in this sample may be carry-over from other donors' samples.

This rearrangement joins TRBV5-6 to TRBJ2-7; no firm D call. CDR1 is SGHDT, CDR2 YYEEEE, per germline. The CDR3 runs 14 residues. Between the trimmed V and J ends, which lost 2 bases and 0 bases, there was a span of 9 bases. CDR3 sequence: CASSFILSSYEQYF. The CDR3 coding sequence is TGTGCCAGCAGCTTTATCCTCAGCTCCTACGAGCAGTACTTC.

The rearrangement links TRBV18 to TRBJ1-6; 7 bases align to TRBD1. CDR3 size: 16 residues. V lost 5 bases and J lost 9; bases outside the gene matches: 13. Germline CDR1 and CDR2: KGHSH and LQKENI. This CDR3 reads CASSSIRVQGTSPLHF. The CDR3 DNA follows: TGTGCCAGCTCAAGTATCAGGGTACAGGGGACTTCACCCCTCCACTTT.

V is TRBV9 and J is TRBJ2-3; no clear D. V lost 0 bases and J lost 2, with 10 bases in between. CDR3 length: 15 amino acids. The germline V gene has CDR1 SGDLS and CDR2 YYNGEE. CDR3 residues: CASSVAGLPTDTQYF. CDR3 bases: TGTGCCAGCAGCGTAGCTGGGCTGCCCACAGATACGCAGTATTTT.

This chain links TRBV5-1 with TRBJ2-2, with 7 bases lining up with TRBD2. The CDR3 has 16 residues. Germline V gives CDR1 SGHRS, CDR2 YFSETQ. J lost 3 bases, V lost 4 bases, and 9 bases had no gene match. The CDR3 DNA reads as TGCGCCAGCAGCCCTGGGGCTAGCGGATACACCGGGGAGCTGTTTTTT. This codes for CASSPGASGYTGELFF.

This chain connects TRBV19 to TRBJ1-5; 10 nucleotides line up with TRBD1. With 6 bases clipped from V and 2 bases from J, the junction kept 13 bases outside the gene matches. The germline V gene has CDR1 LNHDA and CDR2 SQIVND (reference sequence). This CDR3 contains 18 residues. DNA for the CDR3: TGTGCCAGTAGAAAGGGACAGGGGCGGGCAGAGGGCAATCAGCCCCAGCATTTT. This codes for CASRKGQGRAEGNQPQHF.

The chain recombines TRBV7-9 with TRBJ1-6; 7 positions match TRBD1. CDR3 length: 15 residues. Germline CDR1 reads SEHNR; CDR2 reads FQNEAQ (reference sequence). V lost 5 bases, J lost 5 bases, and 6 bases stayed unmatched. The CDR3 region is CASSPGGTDNSPLHF. CDR3 DNA sequence: TGTGCCAGCAGCCCTGGAGGGACAGATAATTCACCCCTCCACTTT.

This sequence joins TRBV7-9 and TRBJ1-1, with D hard to call. The CDR3 runs to 15 residues. Germline V gene data show CDR1 as SEHNR and CDR2 as FQNEAQ (reference sequence). V was cut by 3 bases and J by 1 base, with 12 bases left in between. CDR3 sequence: CASSLGRYSNTEAFF. The CDR3 DNA reads as TGTGCCAGCAGCTTGGGCAGGTATTCGAACACTGAAGCTTTCTTT. Supplemented by reference TRBV7-9 and TRBJ1-1, the full variable domain reads DTGVSQNPRHKITKRGQNVTFRCDPISEHNRLYWYRQTLGQGPEFLTYFQNEAQLEKSRLLSDRFSAERPKGSFSTLEIQRTEQGDSAMYLCASSLGRYSNTEAFFGQGTRLTVV.

The chain is built from TRBV11-2 and TRBJ2-3; D is perhaps TRBD2 (6 bases). CDR3 length: 16 residues. Germline values: CDR1 SGHAT, CDR2 FQNNGV. V was pared by 0 bases and J by 5 bases, with 15 bases between. CDR3 residues: CASSLEGERRGDTQYF. Here the CDR3 DNA reads TGTGCCAGCAGCTTAGAGGGGGAACGGAGGGGAGATACGCAGTATTTT. Using reference TRBV11-2 and TRBJ2-3 for the parts outside the CDR3, the full variable domain is EAGVAQSPRYKIIEKRQSVAFWCNPISGHATLYWYQQILGQGPKLLIQFQNNGVVDDSQLPKDRFSAERLKGVDSTLKIQPAKLEDSAVYLCASSLEGERRGDTQYFGPGTRLTVL.

The J gene is TRBJ2-1, the V gene TRBV7-3; 7 bases are shared with TRBD2. Per germline, CDR1 SGHTA and CDR2 FQGTGA. The CDR3 loop spans 18 amino acids. V dropped 1 base and J dropped 4; count of bases not matched to a gene: 13. CDR3 DNA: TGTGCCAGCAGCTTAATGGGGCGGGTTTCTAGCGGATACAATGAGCAGTTCTTC. Protein sequence: CASSLMGRVSSGYNEQFF.

This clone appeared once. The genes are TRBV18 and TRBJ2-6, with 7 nucleotides matching TRBD2. Trimming removed 3 bases from V and 4 bases from J; junction bases left unmatched: 6. CDR3 size: 16 residues. In germline, CDR1 is KGHSH, CDR2 LQKENI. For the CDR3, the DNA is TGTGCCAGCTCACCGGGGAGGGGCATGGGGGCCAACGTCCTGACTTTC. It encodes CASSPGRGMGANVLTF.

The gene calls are TRBV7-2 and TRBJ2-7, with D possibly being TRBD2 (6 bases). Germline-derived CDR1 and CDR2 are SGHTA and FQGNSA. Trimming cost V 7 bases and J 4 bases, with 17 bases left between them. CDR3 length equals 14 residues. The CDR3 DNA sequence: TGTGCCAGCACTACTACAGGAGGGATATACGAGCAGTACTTC. This translates into CASTTTGGIYEQYF.